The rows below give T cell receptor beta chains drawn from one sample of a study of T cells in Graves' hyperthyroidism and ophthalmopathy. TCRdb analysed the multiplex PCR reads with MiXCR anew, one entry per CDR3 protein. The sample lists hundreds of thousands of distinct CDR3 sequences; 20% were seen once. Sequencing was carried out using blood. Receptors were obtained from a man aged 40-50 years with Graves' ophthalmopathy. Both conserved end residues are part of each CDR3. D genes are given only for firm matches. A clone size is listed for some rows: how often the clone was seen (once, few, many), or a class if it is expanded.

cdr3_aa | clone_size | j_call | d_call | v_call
CASSVSGTGVQNEQFF | NA | TRBJ2-1 | TRBD1 | TRBV9
CASSLIPSHSTDTQYF | few | TRBJ2-3 | NA | TRBV5-6
CSARVAGVTFSPLHF | few | TRBJ1-6 | NA | TRBV20-1
CASSPPVAGGLRDEQFF | NA | TRBJ2-1 | TRBD2 | TRBV3-1
CASSIIGIGELFF | few | TRBJ2-2 | NA | TRBV19
CASSPPRPTTGELFF | NA | TRBJ2-2 | NA | TRBV18
CASSQDRGGLYEQYF | NA | TRBJ2-7 | TRBD2 | TRBV4-3
CASSSTQAAEQFF | few | TRBJ2-1 | NA | TRBV7-3
CAWSVLSQVNRGYIQYF | few | TRBJ2-4 | TRBD1 | TRBV30
CSARETGLSPIEPQRF | NA | TRBJ1-5 | NA | TRBV20-1
CASHSAYEQYF | many | TRBJ2-7 | NA | TRBV2
CASSLRQGAFEQYF | NA | TRBJ2-7 | TRBD1 | TRBV5-5
CASSLRQITGGGSTETQYF | few | TRBJ2-5 | NA | TRBV5-4
CSARRENTEAFF | few | TRBJ1-1 | NA | TRBV20-1
CASSLARKPDTQYF | few | TRBJ2-3 | NA | TRBV7-3
CASSGGTQNTIYF | many | TRBJ1-3 | NA | TRBV18
CASSLAGLAGGNEQFF | many | TRBJ2-1 | TRBD2 | TRBV7-2
CASSLEPGRKSTEAFF | few | TRBJ1-1 | NA | TRBV7-6
CASSLGLEEGETQYF | few | TRBJ2-5 | NA | TRBV7-9
CASSLRTGTPEQYF | few | TRBJ2-7 | TRBD1 | TRBV9
CASSRGDKTDTQYF | many | TRBJ2-3 | NA | TRBV5-1
CASSPRTIAGAGDTQYF | NA | TRBJ2-3 | TRBD2 | TRBV6-1
CASRLQGSLYSGANVLTF | NA | TRBJ2-6 | TRBD1 | TRBV12-3/TRBV12-4
CASSLGTVQKETQYF | many | TRBJ2-5 | NA | TRBV11-2
CASSVDSPAEYEQYF | many | TRBJ2-7 | NA | TRBV28
CASSWGQSGTEKLFF | few | TRBJ1-4 | NA | TRBV5-1
CASSSQGAYNEQFF | many | TRBJ2-1 | TRBD1 | TRBV5-1
CASSQEADVDEQFF | few | TRBJ2-1 | NA | TRBV4-2
CASSPMLRGGLEKLFF | few | TRBJ1-4 | NA | TRBV28
CATWDFTNEQFF | NA | TRBJ2-1 | NA | TRBV11-2
CSVQGWGQPQHF | NA | TRBJ1-5 | NA | TRBV29-1
CASIKPPGQGTNQPQHF | NA | TRBJ1-5 | TRBD1 | TRBV6-1
CASSSPRTSGSQSHEQYF | many | TRBJ2-7 | TRBD2 | TRBV28
CSVVGGQFYEQYF | NA | TRBJ2-7 | NA | TRBV29-1
CSVDRDRTQYF | NA | TRBJ2-5 | NA | TRBV29-1
CASSLSSLPGNGYTF | NA | TRBJ1-2 | NA | TRBV3-1
CSANRDANYEQYF | many | TRBJ2-7 | NA | TRBV20-1
CASSVLVGTGELFF | many | TRBJ2-2 | NA | TRBV9
CASSLGRGYETQYF | many | TRBJ2-5 | NA | TRBV7-8
CASSSSRDYLETQYF | NA | TRBJ2-5 | TRBD2 | TRBV12-3/TRBV12-4
CAISESGGSLNTGELFF | few | TRBJ2-2 | NA | TRBV10-3
CASSFRDRLVYGYTF | many | TRBJ1-2 | TRBD1 | TRBV28
CASSEVWKPNSGYTF | NA | TRBJ1-2 | NA | TRBV6-1
CASSFSGPPGETQYF | many | TRBJ2-5 | NA | TRBV5-5
CASSPPKGMNTEAFF | many | TRBJ1-1 | NA | TRBV18
CASSSGTGEYEQFF | NA | NA | TRBD1 | TRBV18
CASSYDGTVVTEAFF | many | TRBJ1-1 | TRBD1 | TRBV5-1
CASNPGQGNTEAFF | few | TRBJ1-1 | TRBD1 | TRBV12-3/TRBV12-4
CASTPPGAVSGNTIYF | NA | TRBJ1-3 | NA | TRBV12-3/TRBV12-4
CASSQSDRAPTEQYF | NA | TRBJ2-7 | TRBD1 | TRBV5-1